The 2 T cell receptor beta chains below were found in one sample sequenced in a study of blood T cell repertoires in COVID-19. Measured with immunoSEQ multiplex PCR; TCRdb has only the in-frame clones, and not every one. The top ten hold roughly 1.5% of the sample, which has under 300,000 clones, 65% to 85% seen once. Source material: peripheral blood. Source of these receptors: a human donor with COVID-19, enrolled during active disease. The donor label of this sample is uncertain.

V is TRBV5-8 and J is TRBJ1-5, with D hard to call. The V gene's germline CDR1 is SGHTS and CDR2 YDEGEE. V lost 3 bases and J 13 bases, leaving 14 bases between the germline ends. There are 12 residues in the CDR3. Written as DNA, the CDR3 is TGTGCCAGCAGCTCTCGCCTACAGAAACAGCATTTT. Encoded protein: CASSSRLQKQHF.

This clone was observed a few times. The chain recombines TRBV5-1 with TRBJ2-1; weak D call: TRBD1 (7 bases). Trimming removed 6 bases from V and 5 bases from J, with 15 bases in between. CDR3 length: 14 residues. In germline, CDR1 is SGHRS, CDR2 YFSETQ. The DNA for the CDR3 is TGCGCCAGCAACCGGGGGACAGCAAACAATGAGCAGTTCTTC. It yields the protein CASNRGTANNEQFF.